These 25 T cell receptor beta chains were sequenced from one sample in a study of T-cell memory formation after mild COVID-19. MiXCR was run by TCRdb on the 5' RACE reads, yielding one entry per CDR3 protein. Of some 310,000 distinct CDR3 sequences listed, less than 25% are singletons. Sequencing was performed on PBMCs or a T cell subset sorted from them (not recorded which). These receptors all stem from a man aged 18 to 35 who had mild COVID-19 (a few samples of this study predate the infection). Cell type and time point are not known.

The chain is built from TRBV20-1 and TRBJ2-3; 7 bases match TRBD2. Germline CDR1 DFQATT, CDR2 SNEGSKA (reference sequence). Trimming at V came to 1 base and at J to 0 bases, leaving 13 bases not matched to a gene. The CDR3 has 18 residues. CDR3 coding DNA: TGCAGTGCTAGAGTCCGGACGCGAGCGGGGTATAGCACAGATACGCAGTATTTT. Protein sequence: CSARVRTRAGYSTDTQYF.

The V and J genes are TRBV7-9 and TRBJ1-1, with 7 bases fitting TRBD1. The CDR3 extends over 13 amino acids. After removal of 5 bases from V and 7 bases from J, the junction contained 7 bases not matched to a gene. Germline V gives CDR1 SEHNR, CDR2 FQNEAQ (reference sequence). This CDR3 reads CASSPQGGGEAFF. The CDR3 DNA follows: TGTGCCAGCAGCCCTCAGGGGGGTGGTGAAGCTTTCTTT. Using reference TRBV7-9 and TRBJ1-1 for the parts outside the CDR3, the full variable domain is DTGVSQNPRHKITKRGQNVTFRCDPISEHNRLYWYRQTLGQGPEFLTYFQNEAQLEKSRLLSDRFSAERPKGSFSTLEIQRTEQGDSAMYLCASSPQGGGEAFFGQGTRLTVV.

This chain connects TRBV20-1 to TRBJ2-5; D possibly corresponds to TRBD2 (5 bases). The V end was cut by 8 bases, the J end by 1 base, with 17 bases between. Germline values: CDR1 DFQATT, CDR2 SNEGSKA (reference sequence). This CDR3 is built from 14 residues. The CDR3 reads CSPLGLGIQETQYF. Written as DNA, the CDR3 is TGCAGTCCACTAGGGTTGGGGATCCAAGAGACCCAGTACTTC.

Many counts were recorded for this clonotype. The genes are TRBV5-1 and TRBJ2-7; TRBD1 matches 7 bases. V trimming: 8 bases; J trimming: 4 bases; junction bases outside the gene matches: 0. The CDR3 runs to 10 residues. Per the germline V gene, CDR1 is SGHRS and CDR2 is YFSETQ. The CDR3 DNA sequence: TGCGCCAGACAGGGGTACGAGCAGTACGTC. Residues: CARQGYEQYV.

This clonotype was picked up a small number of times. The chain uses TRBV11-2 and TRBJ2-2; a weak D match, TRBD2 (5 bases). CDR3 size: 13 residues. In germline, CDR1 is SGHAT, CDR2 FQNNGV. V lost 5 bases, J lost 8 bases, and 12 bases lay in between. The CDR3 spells CASSTPRVGELFF. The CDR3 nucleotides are TGTGCCAGCAGCACGCCGCGGGTAGGGGAGCTGTTTTTT.

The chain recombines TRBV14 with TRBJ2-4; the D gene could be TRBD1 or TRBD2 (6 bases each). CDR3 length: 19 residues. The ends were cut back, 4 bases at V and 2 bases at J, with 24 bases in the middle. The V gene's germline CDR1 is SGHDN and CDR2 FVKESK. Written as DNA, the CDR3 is TGTGCCAGCAGCCGCCTCGAGGGGGGCCCGAGGGGGTCCAAAAACATTCAGTACTTC. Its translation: CASSRLEGGPRGSKNIQYF.

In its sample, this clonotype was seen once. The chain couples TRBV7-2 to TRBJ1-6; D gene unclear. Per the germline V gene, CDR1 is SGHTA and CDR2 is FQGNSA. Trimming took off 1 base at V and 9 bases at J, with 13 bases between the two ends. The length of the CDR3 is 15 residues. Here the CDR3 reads CASSLGVGIASPLHF. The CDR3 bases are TGTGCCAGCAGCTTAGGTGTCGGAATTGCTTCACCCCTCCACTTT.

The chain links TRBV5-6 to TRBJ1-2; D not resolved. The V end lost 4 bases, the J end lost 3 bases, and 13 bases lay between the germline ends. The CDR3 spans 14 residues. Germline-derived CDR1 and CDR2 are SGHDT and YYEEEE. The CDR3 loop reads CASSRPVSHYGYTF. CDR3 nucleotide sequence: TGTGCCAGCAGCCGTCCCGTCAGTCACTATGGCTACACCTTC.

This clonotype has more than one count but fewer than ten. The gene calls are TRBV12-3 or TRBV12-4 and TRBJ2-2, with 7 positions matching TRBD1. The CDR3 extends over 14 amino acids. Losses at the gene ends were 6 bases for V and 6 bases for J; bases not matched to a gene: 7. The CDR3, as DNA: TGTGCCAGCAGCCCGGACACAGGGGCCGGGGAGCTGTTTTTT. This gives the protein CASSPDTGAGELFF.

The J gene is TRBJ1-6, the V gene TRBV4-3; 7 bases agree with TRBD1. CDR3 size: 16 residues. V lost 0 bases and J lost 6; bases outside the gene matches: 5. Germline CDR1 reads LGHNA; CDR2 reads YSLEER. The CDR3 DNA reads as TGCGCCAGCAGCCAAGAGAGGGGGCAGGGTAATTCACCCCTCCACTTT. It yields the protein CASSQERGQGNSPLHF.

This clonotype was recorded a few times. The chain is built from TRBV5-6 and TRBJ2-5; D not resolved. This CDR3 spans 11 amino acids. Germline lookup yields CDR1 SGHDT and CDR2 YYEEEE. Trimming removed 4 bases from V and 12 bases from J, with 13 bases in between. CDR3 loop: CASSLGPREYF. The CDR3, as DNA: TGTGCCAGCAGCCTAGGTCCCCGTGAGTACTTC.

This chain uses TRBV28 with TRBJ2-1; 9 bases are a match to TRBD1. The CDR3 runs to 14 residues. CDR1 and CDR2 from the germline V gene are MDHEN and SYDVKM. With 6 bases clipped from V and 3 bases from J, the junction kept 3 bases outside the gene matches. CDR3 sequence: CASRPGQGYNEQFF. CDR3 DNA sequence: TGTGCCAGCAGACCGGGACAGGGCTACAATGAGCAGTTCTTC.

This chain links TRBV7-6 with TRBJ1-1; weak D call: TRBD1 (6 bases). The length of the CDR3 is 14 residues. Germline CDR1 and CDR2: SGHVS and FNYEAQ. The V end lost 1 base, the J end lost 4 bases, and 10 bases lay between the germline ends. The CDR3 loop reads CASSLVRGATEAFF. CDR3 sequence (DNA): TGTGCCAGCAGCTTAGTGCGGGGGGCCACTGAAGCTTTCTTT. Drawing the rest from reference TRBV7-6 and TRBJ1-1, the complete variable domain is GAGVSQSPRYKVTKRGQDVALRCDPISGHVSLYWYRQALGQGPEFLTYFNYEAQQDKSGLPNDRFSAERPEGSISTLTIQRTEQRDSAMYRCASSLVRGATEAFFGQGTRLTVV.

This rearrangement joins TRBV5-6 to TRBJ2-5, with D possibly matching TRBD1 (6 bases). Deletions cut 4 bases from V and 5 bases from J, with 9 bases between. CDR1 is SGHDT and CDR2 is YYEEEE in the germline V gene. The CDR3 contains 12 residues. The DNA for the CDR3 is TGTGCCAGCAGCCTGGGACACGAGACCCAGTACTTC. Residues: CASSLGHETQYF.

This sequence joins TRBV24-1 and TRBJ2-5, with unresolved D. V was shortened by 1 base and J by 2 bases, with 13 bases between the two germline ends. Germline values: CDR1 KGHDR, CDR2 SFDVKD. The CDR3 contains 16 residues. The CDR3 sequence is CATSDLKTPGQETQYF. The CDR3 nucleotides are TGTGCCACCAGTGATTTAAAGACGCCAGGTCAAGAGACCCAGTACTTC.

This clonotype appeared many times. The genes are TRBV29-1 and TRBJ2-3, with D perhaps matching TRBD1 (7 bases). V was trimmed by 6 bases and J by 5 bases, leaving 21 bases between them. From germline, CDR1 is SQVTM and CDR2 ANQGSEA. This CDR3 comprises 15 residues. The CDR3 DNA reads TGCAGCGTCGAGGAGGCGGACAGGAGGGGAGATACGCAGTATTTT. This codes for CSVEEADRRGDTQYF.

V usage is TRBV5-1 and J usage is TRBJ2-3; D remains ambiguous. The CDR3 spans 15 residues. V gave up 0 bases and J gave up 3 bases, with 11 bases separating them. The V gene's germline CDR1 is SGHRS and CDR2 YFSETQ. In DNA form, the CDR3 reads TGCGCCAGCAGCTTGGACCAGGCTGAGACAGATACGCAGTATTTT. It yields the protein CASSLDQAETDTQYF.

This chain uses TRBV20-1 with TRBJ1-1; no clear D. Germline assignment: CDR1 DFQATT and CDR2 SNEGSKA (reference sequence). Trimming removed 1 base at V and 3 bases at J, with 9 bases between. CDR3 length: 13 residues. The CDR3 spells CSARGAFDTEAFF. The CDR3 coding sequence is TGCAGTGCTAGAGGCGCTTTTGACACTGAAGCTTTCTTT.

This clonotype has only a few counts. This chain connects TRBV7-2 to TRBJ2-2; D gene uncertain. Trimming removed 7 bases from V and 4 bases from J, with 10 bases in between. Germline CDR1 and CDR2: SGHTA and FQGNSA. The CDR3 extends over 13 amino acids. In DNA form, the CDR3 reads TGTGCCAGCACCCTGAGAGGCACCGGGGAGCTGTTTTTT. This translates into CASTLRGTGELFF. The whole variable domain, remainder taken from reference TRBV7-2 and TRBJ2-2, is GAGVSQSPSNKVTEKGKDVELRCDPISGHTALYWYRQSLGQGLEFLIYFQGNSAPDKSGLPSDRFSAERTGGSVSTLTIQRTQQEDSAVYLCASTLRGTGELFFGEGSRLTVL.

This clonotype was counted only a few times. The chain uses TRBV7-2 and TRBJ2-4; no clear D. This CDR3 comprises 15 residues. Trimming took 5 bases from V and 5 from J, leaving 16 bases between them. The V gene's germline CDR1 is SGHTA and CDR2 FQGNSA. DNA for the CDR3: TGTGCCAGCAGCCTAATTTCGACCACTCAAAACATTCAGTACTTC. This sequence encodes CASSLISTTQNIQYF.

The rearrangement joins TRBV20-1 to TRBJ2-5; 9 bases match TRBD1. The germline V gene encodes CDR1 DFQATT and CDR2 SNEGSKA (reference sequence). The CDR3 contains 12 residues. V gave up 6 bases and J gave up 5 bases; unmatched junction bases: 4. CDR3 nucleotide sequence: TGCAGTGCGGCCACAGGGGGCGAGACCCAGTACTTC. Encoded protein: CSAATGGETQYF.

In DNA form, the CDR3 reads TGTGCCAGTAGTACTACAGGGATCGGTGAGCAGTTCTTC. This gives the protein CASSTTGIGEQFF. The V and J genes are TRBV19 and TRBJ2-1; tentatively, D is TRBD1 (6 bases). Trimming took off 4 bases at V and 9 bases at J, with 13 bases between the two ends. Germline V gives CDR1 LNHDA, CDR2 SQIVND (reference sequence). This CDR3 is built from 13 residues.

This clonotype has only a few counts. CDR3 bases: TGTGCCAGCAGTTACTTTCGCTATGAAGCTTTCTTT. It codes for CASSYFRYEAFF. The chain has TRBV6-2 or TRBV6-3 and TRBJ1-1, with no clear D. The CDR3 length is 12 residues. V lost 1 base and J 7 bases, leaving 7 bases between the germline ends. Per germline, CDR1 MNHEY and CDR2 SVGEGT.

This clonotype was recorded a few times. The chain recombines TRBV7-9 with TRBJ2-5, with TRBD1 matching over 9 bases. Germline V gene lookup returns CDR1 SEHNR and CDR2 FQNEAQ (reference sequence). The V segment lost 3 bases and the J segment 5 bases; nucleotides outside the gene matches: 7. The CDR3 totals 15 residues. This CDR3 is CASSLGTGRSETQYF. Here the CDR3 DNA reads TGTGCCAGCAGCTTGGGGACAGGGAGGTCGGAGACCCAGTACTTC.

The CDR3 loop reads CASSSPAGGGTDTQYF. The CDR3 DNA reads TGTGCCAGCAGTTCCCCAGCGGGGGGAGGAACAGATACGCAGTATTTT. The chain joins TRBV12-3 or TRBV12-4 to TRBJ2-3, with 9 bases fitting TRBD2. The CDR3 runs 16 residues. Trimming cost V 4 bases and J 3 bases; bases outside gene matches: 8.